The rows below give T cell receptor beta chains drawn from one sample of a study of T cells after yellow fever vaccination. TCRdb itself ran the 5' RACE reads through MiXCR, one entry per CDR3 protein. The data contain over 300,000 distinct CDR3 sequences, 3% to 4.5% of them singletons. The sample here was PBMCs, taken on the day of the yellow fever booster vaccination. The receptors shown here come from a man between 18 and 29 years old who received the YFV17D yellow fever vaccine. CDR3s include the opening cysteine and the closing phenylalanine or tryptophan. The D gene is left open where the match is weak. The size field is filled for only some rows; it gives once, few, many or a size class.

clone size: many
J gene: TRBJ2-5
D gene: TRBD2
V gene: TRBV27
CDR3 protein: CASSPLTSGAETQYF
CDR3 DNA: TGTGCCAGCAGTCCTCTGACTAGCGGCGCAGAGACCCAGTACTTC

clone size: few
J gene: TRBJ1-4
D gene: TRBD1
V gene: TRBV12-3/TRBV12-4
CDR3 protein: CASSLAQGGEKLFF
CDR3 DNA: TGTGCCAGCAGTTTAGCGCAGGGGGGTGAAAAACTGTTTTTT

clone size: NA
J gene: TRBJ2-7
D gene: NA
V gene: TRBV19
CDR3 protein: CASSPTSGDEQYF
CDR3 DNA: TGTGCCAGTAGTCCGACCTCAGGGGACGAGCAGTACTTC

clone size: few
J gene: TRBJ1-1
D gene: NA
V gene: TRBV5-1
CDR3 protein: CASSHGFSRTEAFF
CDR3 DNA: TGCGCCAGCAGCCACGGTTTTTCGAGGACTGAAGCTTTCTTT

clone size: NA
J gene: TRBJ1-6
D gene: NA
V gene: TRBV6-2/TRBV6-3
CDR3 protein: CASRNFEDSPLHF
CDR3 DNA: TGTGCCAGCAGAAATTTTGAGGATTCACCCCTCCACTTT

clone size: few
J gene: TRBJ2-5
D gene: NA
V gene: TRBV5-1
CDR3 protein: CASNAGETQYF
CDR3 DNA: TGCGCCAGCAATGCCGGAGAGACCCAGTACTTC

clone size: few
J gene: TRBJ1-6
D gene: NA
V gene: TRBV12-3/TRBV12-4
CDR3 protein: CASSPSGVRSSYNSPLHF
CDR3 DNA: TGTGCCAGCAGTCCATCAGGGGTTCGGAGCTCCTATAATTCACCCCTCCACTTT

clone size: many
J gene: TRBJ2-2
D gene: NA
V gene: TRBV6-5
CDR3 protein: CASSYSSGGGELFF
CDR3 DNA: TGTGCCAGCAGTTACAGTTCAGGCGGCGGGGAGCTGTTTTTT

clone size: few
J gene: TRBJ1-2
D gene: NA
V gene: TRBV6-5
CDR3 protein: CASSYSVGAYGYTF
CDR3 DNA: TGTGCCAGCAGTTACTCGGTCGGGGCCTATGGCTACACCTTC

clone size: many
J gene: TRBJ1-2
D gene: NA
V gene: TRBV4-1
CDR3 protein: CASSTPLYGYTF
CDR3 DNA: TGCGCCAGCAGCACCCCCCTCTATGGCTACACCTTC

clone size: few
J gene: TRBJ1-4
D gene: NA
V gene: TRBV7-2
CDR3 protein: CASSLYQAGKLFF
CDR3 DNA: TGTGCCAGCAGCTTATATCAGGCGGGCAAACTGTTTTTT

clone size: many
J gene: TRBJ2-4
D gene: TRBD1
V gene: TRBV7-2
CDR3 protein: CASSVPGGVGKNIQYF
CDR3 DNA: TGTGCCAGCAGCGTTCCAGGGGGCGTCGGCAAAAACATTCAGTACTTC

clone size: many
J gene: TRBJ1-2
D gene: NA
V gene: TRBV3-1
CDR3 protein: CASSQDGGYTF
CDR3 DNA: TGTGCCAGCAGCCAAGACGGGGGCTACACCTTC

clone size: few
J gene: TRBJ2-3
D gene: NA
V gene: TRBV6-5
CDR3 protein: CASSEQGNTQYF
CDR3 DNA: TGTGCCAGCAGTGAACAAGGGAATACGCAGTATTTT

clone size: NA
J gene: TRBJ2-1
D gene: NA
V gene: TRBV5-4
CDR3 protein: CASSRGQQRGYNEQFF
CDR3 DNA: TGTGCCAGCAGCCGGGGACAACAAAGGGGCTACAATGAGCAGTTCTTC

clone size: few
J gene: TRBJ2-7
D gene: NA
V gene: TRBV5-1
CDR3 protein: CASGITGSSYEQYF
CDR3 DNA: TGCGCCAGTGGTATAACAGGAAGCTCCTACGAGCAGTACTTC

clone size: NA
J gene: TRBJ1-6
D gene: TRBD1
V gene: TRBV18
CDR3 protein: CATAEGASDNSPLHF
CDR3 DNA: TGTGCCACCGCAGAGGGGGCCTCGGATAATTCACCCCTCCACTTT

clone size: NA
J gene: TRBJ1-3
D gene: NA
V gene: TRBV6-2/TRBV6-3
CDR3 protein: CASSFHPRTASGNTIYF
CDR3 DNA: TGTGCCAGCAGTTTCCACCCCCGGACAGCCTCTGGAAACACCATATATTTT

clone size: many
J gene: TRBJ2-7
D gene: TRBD1
V gene: TRBV4-3
CDR3 protein: CASSPNRGPEQYF
CDR3 DNA: TGCGCCAGCAGCCCCAATAGGGGGCCCGAGCAGTACTTC

clone size: many
J gene: TRBJ2-2
D gene: NA
V gene: TRBV24-1
CDR3 protein: CATSDLPASLNTGELFF
CDR3 DNA: TGTGCCACCAGTGATTTGCCAGCCAGCTTGAACACCGGGGAGCTGTTTTTT

clone size: NA
J gene: TRBJ1-1
D gene: NA
V gene: TRBV29-1
CDR3 protein: CSVVGTDSMNTEAFF
CDR3 DNA: TGCAGCGTTGTGGGGACGGATAGCATGAACACTGAAGCTTTCTTT

clone size: few
J gene: TRBJ1-1
D gene: NA
V gene: TRBV19
CDR3 protein: CASSIFLDGEAFF
CDR3 DNA: TGTGCCAGTAGTATATTTCTGGACGGTGAAGCTTTCTTT

clone size: NA
J gene: TRBJ2-1
D gene: NA
V gene: TRBV19
CDR3 protein: CASSIGTGEQFF
CDR3 DNA: TGTGCCAGTAGTATAGGGACTGGCGAGCAGTTCTTC

clone size: many
J gene: TRBJ2-3
D gene: NA
V gene: TRBV3-1
CDR3 protein: CASSQDGSRTDTQYF
CDR3 DNA: TGTGCCAGCAGCCAAGATGGGAGCCGCACAGATACGCAGTATTTT

clone size: many
J gene: TRBJ1-1
D gene: NA
V gene: TRBV29-1
CDR3 protein: CSVAVMNTEAFF
CDR3 DNA: TGCAGCGTCGCAGTTATGAACACTGAAGCTTTCTTT

clone size: few
J gene: TRBJ1-3
D gene: NA
V gene: TRBV4-1
CDR3 protein: CASSQVGLPAALSGNTIYF
CDR3 DNA: TGCGCCAGCAGCCAAGTGGGCCTTCCGGCAGCTCTCTCTGGAAACACCATATATTTT

clone size: NA
J gene: TRBJ2-2
D gene: NA
V gene: TRBV18
CDR3 protein: CASSPRPSKDTGELFF
CDR3 DNA: TGTGCCAGCTCACCGCGACCCTCTAAAGACACCGGGGAGCTGTTTTTT

clone size: many
J gene: TRBJ2-3
D gene: NA
V gene: TRBV12-3/TRBV12-4
CDR3 protein: CASSLSLFTQYF
CDR3 DNA: TGTGCCAGCAGTTTGTCCCTGTTTACGCAGTATTTT

clone size: few
J gene: TRBJ1-6
D gene: NA
V gene: TRBV7-9
CDR3 protein: CASSLGLGVNSPLHF
CDR3 DNA: TGTGCCAGCAGCTTAGGGTTGGGAGTTAATTCACCCCTCCACTTT

clone size: few
J gene: TRBJ1-2
D gene: NA
V gene: TRBV7-6
CDR3 protein: CASSERRGVYYGYTF
CDR3 DNA: TGTGCCAGCAGCGAACGTCGGGGGGTTTACTATGGCTACACCTTC

clone size: NA
J gene: TRBJ2-5
D gene: NA
V gene: TRBV6-4
CDR3 protein: CASSGADSARETQYF
CDR3 DNA: TGTGCCAGCAGTGGTGCGGACAGCGCTCGGGAGACCCAGTACTTC